This T cell receptor (beta chain) is from a study of blood T cell repertoires in COVID-19. Study as a whole: Sources were T cells, B-cell-depleted T cells, or PBMCs; the material itself was cDNA or gDNA.

Trimming removed 5 bases from V and 5 bases from J; junction bases left unmatched: 9. This CDR3 region has 17 residues. In germline, CDR1 is SNHLY, CDR2 FYNNEI. Original analysis: Amplification of reference gene primers was used by the study to estimate nucleated cell counts. TCRdb's table, derived via immunoSEQ multiplex PCR, lists solely in-frame clones and lacks some. The V and J calls and the clone size are those of that table, but D and trimming were determined from the DNA. This sample has 220,000 or so clones, with 85% to 90% found just once. The participants were between about 18 and 90 years old and came from about two dozen US areas. Assignment of participants to cohorts was predicated upon participant-reported clinical history.

The receptor's source is a woman between 18 and 29 years old in a cohort exposed to, infected with or recovered from COVID-19 (not recorded which). What was sequenced was PBMCs or T cells enriched from blood (not recorded which). The rearrangement links TRBV2 to TRBJ2-2, with 12 bases identical to TRBD2. The CDR3 bases are TGTGCCAGCAGTCCGCGGACTAGCGGGGCCCTTACCGGGGAGCTGTTTTTT. This codes for CASSPRTSGALTGELFF. Using reference TRBV2 and TRBJ2-2 for the parts outside the CDR3, the full variable domain is EPEVTQTPSHQVTQMGQEVILRCVPISNHLYFYWYRQILGQKVEFLVSFYNNEISEKSEIFDDQFSVERPDGSNFTLKIRSTKLEDSAMYFCASSPRTSGALTGELFFGEGSRLTVL.